This T cell receptor (beta chain) was observed in a study of T cell responses to AZD1222 COVID-19 vaccine (dated by TCRdb to the early 2020s). Broadly, across the study: TCR sequencing was performed for 230 to 250 trial participants, of whom around 200 were given two doses of AZD1222 and approximately 26 were given two doses of MenACWY control vaccine. Trial participants were enrolled by age into 18-55, 56-69 and 70-plus year subgroups, with roughly 150, 30 and 60 TCR-sequenced participants respectively.

With respect to this clone: What this receptor recognizes is not known. One base away there is no much larger clone; base qualities are not given.

Findings and caveats that apply to the study as a whole: After two AZD1222 doses, both the breadth and the depth of spike-specific TCRs were significantly higher than at day 0 and than in MenACWY recipients. Conclusions about previously exposed vaccinees are limited, since just 6 or 7 AZD1222 recipients were seropositive for SARS-CoV-2 at baseline. Vaccine-associated CD4 TCRs spanned the whole spike protein, with dominant responses in regions 160-218 and 743-854. The 56-69-year group was small, and its depth increase did not reach significance, likely because of low power. Because no samples from the day 14 peak response were available, repertoires could be characterized only after the peak T cell response. Participants were mostly white British, with more females than males. The authors suggested clonal diversity may have been underestimated. Reportedly, close to half of the unique spike-specific TCRs recognized epitopes lying outside the regions that are mutated in the B.1.351 and B.1.1.7 variants.

Trimming takes 5 bases from V and 6 bases from J, and the germline ends sit 8 bases apart. Reading from cysteine to phenylalanine, the CDR3 counts 12 amino acids. Only the CDR3 DNA stays, 36 bases, in frame from base 1. As encoded in the germline V gene (reference sequence), CDR1 is LNHDA while CDR2 is SQIVND. Read against the paper, the sample's time point label means: baseline before first vaccination. The sample's treatment or condition, from its label and the paper: meningococcal conjugate vaccine given as trial control. The vaccinee samples were drawn from two UK trials, COV001 and COV002, one of which was a single-blind randomized controlled phase 2/3 trial testing AZD1222 (ChAdOx1 nCoV-19) in healthy adults. For TCRbeta chain sequencing, PBMC samples from trial participants were taken at day 0 and at day 28 after the second dose. The CDR3 regions of human TCRbeta chains were analyzed by immunosequencing. For the original study's pipeline: Repertoire TCRs were matched against a reference library of SARS-CoV-2-specific TCRs generated with the MIRA antigen-specificity platform. Breadth was defined as the fraction of unique TCRs that were SARS-CoV-2-associated, and depth was defined as the fraction of total T cells that were SARS-CoV-2-associated. Using the MIRA data, every spike-specific TCR was mapped to the spike region that the TCR reacted to and assigned to either a CD4 or a CD8 class. Log10-transformed breadth and depth values were compared by one-way ANOVA with Sidak's multiple comparisons tests. This is the immuneACCESS table as TCRdb keeps it, with only in-frame sequences that have V and J called. A part of the clones is gone; compared with another copy, unresolved V genes explain less than half, and the rest is unexplained. That table supplies the V and J calls and clone size; D and trimming were determined from the DNA. This sample comprises over 45,000 clones, roughly 85% of them detected only once. The top ten constitute about 20% of the sample.

The sample consisted of peripheral blood, taken on day 0 of MenACWY control vaccination. This receptor chain uses TRBV19 and TRBJ1-5; the D gene cannot be named for sure. This sequence was found in an adult in good health. The bases read TGTGCCAGTAGTCCAGGTGGTCAGCCCCAGCATTTT. Its protein is CASSPGGQPQHF.